This T cell receptor (beta chain) appears in the sequencing data of a study of blood T cell repertoires in COVID-19. In the study overall: Sources were T cells, B-cell-depleted T cells, or PBMCs; the material itself was cDNA or gDNA.

Seattle patients were enrolled during active infection and followed longitudinally. The protocol was immunoSEQ multiplex PCR, while the TCRdb copy is restricted to in-frame clones and leaves out a portion. The table has 87,000 or so clones, 90% seen once. The length of the CDR3 is 17 residues. This clone was counted a few times. The source is a man aged 18 to 30 with COVID-19, enrolled during active disease. The chain employs TRBV21-1 and TRBJ1-4; the D call in the table, TRBD1, was not verified against the DNA. TRBV21-1 is a pseudogene segment. The sequenced sample was peripheral blood. The CDR3 nucleotides are TGTGCCAGCAGCAAGGGCCCCGAAAGGGACAGCCCCGAAAAACTGTTTTTT. Translating it yields CASSKGPERDSPEKLFF.